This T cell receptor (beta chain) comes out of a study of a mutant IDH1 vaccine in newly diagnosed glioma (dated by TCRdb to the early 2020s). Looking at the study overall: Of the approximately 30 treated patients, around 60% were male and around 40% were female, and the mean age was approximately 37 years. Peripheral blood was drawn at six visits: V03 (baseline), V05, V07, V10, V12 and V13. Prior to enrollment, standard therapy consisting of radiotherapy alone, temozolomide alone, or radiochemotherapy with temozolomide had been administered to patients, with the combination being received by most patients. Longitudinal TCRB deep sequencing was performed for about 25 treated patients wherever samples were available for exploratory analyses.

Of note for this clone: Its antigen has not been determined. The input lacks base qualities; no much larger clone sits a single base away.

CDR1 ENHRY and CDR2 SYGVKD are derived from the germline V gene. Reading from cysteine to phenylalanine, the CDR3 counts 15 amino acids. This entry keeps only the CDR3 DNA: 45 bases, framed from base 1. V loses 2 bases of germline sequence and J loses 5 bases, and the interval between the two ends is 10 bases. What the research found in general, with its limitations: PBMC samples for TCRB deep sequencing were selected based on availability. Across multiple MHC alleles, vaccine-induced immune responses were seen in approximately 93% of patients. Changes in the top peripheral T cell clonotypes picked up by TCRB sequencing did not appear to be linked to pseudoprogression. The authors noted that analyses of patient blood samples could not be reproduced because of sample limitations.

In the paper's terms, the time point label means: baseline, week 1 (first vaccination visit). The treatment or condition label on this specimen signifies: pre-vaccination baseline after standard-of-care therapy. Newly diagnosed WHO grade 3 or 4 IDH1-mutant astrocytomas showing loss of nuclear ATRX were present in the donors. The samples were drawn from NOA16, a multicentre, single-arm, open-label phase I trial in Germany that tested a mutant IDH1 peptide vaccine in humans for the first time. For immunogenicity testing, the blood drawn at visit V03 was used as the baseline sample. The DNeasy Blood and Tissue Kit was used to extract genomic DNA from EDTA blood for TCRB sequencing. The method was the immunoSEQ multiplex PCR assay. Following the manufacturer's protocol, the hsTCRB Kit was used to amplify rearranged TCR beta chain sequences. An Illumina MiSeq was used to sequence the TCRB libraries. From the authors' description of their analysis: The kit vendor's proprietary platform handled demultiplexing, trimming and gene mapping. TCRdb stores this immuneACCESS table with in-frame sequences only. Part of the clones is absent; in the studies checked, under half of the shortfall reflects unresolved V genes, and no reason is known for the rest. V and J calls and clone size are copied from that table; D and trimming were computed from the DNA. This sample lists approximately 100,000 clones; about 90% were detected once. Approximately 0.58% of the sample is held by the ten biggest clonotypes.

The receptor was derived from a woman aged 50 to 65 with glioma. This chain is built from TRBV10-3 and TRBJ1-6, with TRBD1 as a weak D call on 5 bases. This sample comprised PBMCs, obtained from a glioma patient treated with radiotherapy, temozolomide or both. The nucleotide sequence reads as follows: TGTGCCATCAGTGAGGGGGCGCTTGATAATTCACCCCTCCACTTT. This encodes CAISEGALDNSPLHF.